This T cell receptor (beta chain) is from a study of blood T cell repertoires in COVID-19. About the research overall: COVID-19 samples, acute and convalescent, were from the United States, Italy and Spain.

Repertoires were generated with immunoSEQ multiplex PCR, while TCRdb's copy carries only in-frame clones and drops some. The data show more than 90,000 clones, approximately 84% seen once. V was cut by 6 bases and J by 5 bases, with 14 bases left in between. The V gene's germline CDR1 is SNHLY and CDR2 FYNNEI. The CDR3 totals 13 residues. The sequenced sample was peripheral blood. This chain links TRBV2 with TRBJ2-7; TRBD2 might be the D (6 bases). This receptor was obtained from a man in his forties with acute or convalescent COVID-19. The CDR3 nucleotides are TGTGCCAGCAGAGCCGGGACTCCCAACGAGCAGTACTTC. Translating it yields CASRAGTPNEQYF.